These T cell receptor beta chains were read from a single sample in a study of OX40 agonist ivuxolimab in advanced cancers. The data were produced by immunoSEQ multiplex PCR, yet TCRdb's version contains in-frame clones alone and is incomplete. The table records about 45,000 clones, more than 80% of them present only once. The sample in question was CD4+ or CD8+ T cells sorted from blood, obtained in a trial of the OX40 agonist ivuxolimab. The receptors originated from an adult with an advanced solid tumor such as melanoma, head and neck, liver or kidney cancer. Each CDR3 is given with its conserved first and last residue. Clone size is given for some rows only: seen once, a few or many times, or a class if the clone is expanded.

CDR3 protein: CASSDLTEDGYTF
CDR3 length: 13
clone size: -
V gene: TRBV7-9

CDR3 protein: CASSLEGAYEQYF
CDR3 length: 13
clone size: -
V gene: TRBV5-6

CDR3 protein: CAWSVGVGVNYGYTF
CDR3 length: 15
clone size: -
V gene: TRBV30

CDR3 protein: CASSLGSPDTQYF
CDR3 length: 13
clone size: -
V gene: TRBV5-1

CDR3 protein: CASSSVAGSSTDTQYF
CDR3 length: 16
clone size: -
V gene: TRBV7-6

CDR3 protein: CASSFRASSYNEQFF
CDR3 length: 15
clone size: -
V gene: TRBV7-7

CDR3 protein: CASSRTDPHGYTF
CDR3 length: 13
clone size: -
V gene: TRBV7-9

CDR3 protein: CASSPPAGELVDTQYF
CDR3 length: 16
clone size: -
V gene: TRBV13

CDR3 protein: CASSQDGFGDNEQFF
CDR3 length: 15
clone size: -
V gene: TRBV4-3

CDR3 protein: CASKRGENEQFF
CDR3 length: 12
clone size: medium-sized
V gene: TRBV9

CDR3 protein: CASSETSGSFQSF
CDR3 length: 13
clone size: -
V gene: TRBV5-6

CDR3 protein: CASSQGSYTEAFF
CDR3 length: 13
clone size: -
V gene: TRBV4-2

CDR3 protein: CASSQPGTGGKYEQFF
CDR3 length: 16
clone size: -
V gene: TRBV11-2

CDR3 protein: CASSFRTSGSSYEQYF
CDR3 length: 16
clone size: -
V gene: TRBV27

CDR3 protein: CASSFIGGGSYEQYF
CDR3 length: 15
clone size: -
V gene: TRBV5-6

CDR3 protein: CASSLSLAKGQYF
CDR3 length: 13
clone size: -
V gene: TRBV7-2

CDR3 protein: CASSEGPVYEQYF
CDR3 length: 13
clone size: many
V gene: TRBV2

CDR3 protein: CASSLWGDPTNNSPLHF
CDR3 length: 17
clone size: -
V gene: TRBV28

CDR3 protein: CASSLEVRPTESYEQYF
CDR3 length: 17
clone size: few
V gene: TRBV5-6

CDR3 protein: CASSIDTGTGYYGYTF
CDR3 length: 16
clone size: -
V gene: TRBV19

CDR3 protein: CASSQKGGASSYEQYF
CDR3 length: 16
clone size: few
V gene: TRBV4-1

CDR3 protein: CASSLGTGVSQPQHF
CDR3 length: 15
clone size: once
V gene: TRBV7-8

CDR3 protein: CASTEDDGNVQYF
CDR3 length: 13
clone size: few
V gene: TRBV2

CDR3 protein: CASSLRENTEAFF
CDR3 length: 13
clone size: -
V gene: TRBV5-1

CDR3 protein: CASKPEMGDYEQYF
CDR3 length: 14
clone size: -
V gene: TRBV27

CDR3 protein: CASSTPGGTSGPQYF
CDR3 length: 15
clone size: -
V gene: TRBV28

CDR3 protein: CASSPDRGIVEQYF
CDR3 length: 14
clone size: -
V gene: TRBV7-8

CDR3 protein: CASSLEAGALPDTQYF
CDR3 length: 16
clone size: medium-sized
V gene: TRBV28

CDR3 protein: CASSLVAGTYNEQFF
CDR3 length: 15
clone size: -
V gene: TRBV7-6

CDR3 protein: CASTWQETQYF
CDR3 length: 11
clone size: -
V gene: TRBV6-5

CDR3 protein: CASSQAAGAEQFF
CDR3 length: 13
clone size: once
V gene: TRBV14

CDR3 protein: CASSLGSNQPQHF
CDR3 length: 13
clone size: -
V gene: TRBV27

CDR3 protein: CASSHDNYNEQFF
CDR3 length: 13
clone size: once
V gene: TRBV7-9

CDR3 protein: CASSLGGGAETQYF
CDR3 length: 14
clone size: -
V gene: TRBV5-6

CDR3 protein: CSVRGLEYEQYF
CDR3 length: 12
clone size: -
V gene: TRBV29-1

CDR3 protein: CASSQGPRGFNEQFF
CDR3 length: 15
clone size: -
V gene: TRBV4-2

CDR3 protein: CASSISGRTNYGYTF
CDR3 length: 15
clone size: -
V gene: TRBV19

CDR3 protein: CASSPLTRSSYEQYF
CDR3 length: 15
clone size: -
V gene: TRBV27

CDR3 protein: CASKVTDTQYF
CDR3 length: 11
clone size: -
V gene: TRBV6-6

CDR3 protein: CASSDEGEQYF
CDR3 length: 11
clone size: -
V gene: TRBV10-2

CDR3 protein: CASSLGGSSYEQYF
CDR3 length: 14
clone size: -
V gene: TRBV5-6

CDR3 protein: CASKPGLAETYEQYF
CDR3 length: 15
clone size: once
V gene: TRBV5-1

CDR3 protein: CASSLGVAAGGETQYF
CDR3 length: 16
clone size: -
V gene: TRBV11-2

CDR3 protein: CASSEHNRGSYGYTF
CDR3 length: 15
clone size: once
V gene: TRBV9

CDR3 protein: CASSFSILGNEQFF
CDR3 length: 14
clone size: -
V gene: TRBV28

CDR3 protein: CASSFLGLPTQYF
CDR3 length: 13
clone size: -
V gene: TRBV7-8

CDR3 protein: CASSQDRGEWYEQYF
CDR3 length: 15
clone size: -
V gene: TRBV4-1

CDR3 protein: CASSIFPQRGETQYF
CDR3 length: 15
clone size: -
V gene: TRBV19

CDR3 protein: CASSDTNYGYTF
CDR3 length: 12
clone size: -
V gene: TRBV6-6

CDR3 protein: CASSQEQGVRQPQHF
CDR3 length: 15
clone size: -
V gene: TRBV14

CDR3 protein: CAIRGGGGLNTEAFF
CDR3 length: 15
clone size: -
V gene: TRBV10-3

CDR3 protein: CASSLRSDHTDTQYF
CDR3 length: 15
clone size: -
V gene: TRBV28

CDR3 protein: CASNFWGMNTEAFF
CDR3 length: 14
clone size: -
V gene: TRBV28

CDR3 protein: CASSQVSYEQYF
CDR3 length: 12
clone size: -
V gene: TRBV4-1

CDR3 protein: CASSLNPASRTQYF
CDR3 length: 14
clone size: -
V gene: TRBV7-9

CDR3 protein: CASGKVRGRGYTF
CDR3 length: 13
clone size: -
V gene: TRBV6-5

CDR3 protein: CASSALPGQHSSYEQYF
CDR3 length: 17
clone size: -
V gene: TRBV11-3

CDR3 protein: CASSLGYEQYF
CDR3 length: 11
clone size: few
V gene: TRBV5-6

CDR3 protein: CASSQVQSGRSSTDTQYF
CDR3 length: 18
clone size: -
V gene: TRBV4-1